This T cell receptor (beta chain) stems from a study of shared clonotypes between healthy human individuals. Study-level points and caveats: Naive CD4 clonotypes were shared across several donors at 4.5% to 6.5%.

This clone has a single count. Its antigen is unidentified. Germline CDR1 reads SGDLS; CDR2 reads YYNGEE. Trimming left V 0 bases short and J 7 bases short, with 28 bases between. The CDR3 has 19 residues. Clones were sequenced by immunoSEQ multiplex PCR, and TCRdb holds only the in-frame ones, with some missing. The sample lists millions of clones; around 94% were seen once. The sample consisted of naive CD4+ T cells sorted from blood. Specified subset: CD45RA+ positively selected. V and J are TRBV9 and TRBJ1-2, with D perhaps TRBD1 (5 bases). The TCR sequence derives from a young man in good health. The CDR3 loop is CASSVEYSLSGHKSSGYTF. CDR3 bases: TGTGCCAGCAGCGTAGAGTATTCCTTGAGCGGACATAAATCCTCTGGCTACACCTTC.